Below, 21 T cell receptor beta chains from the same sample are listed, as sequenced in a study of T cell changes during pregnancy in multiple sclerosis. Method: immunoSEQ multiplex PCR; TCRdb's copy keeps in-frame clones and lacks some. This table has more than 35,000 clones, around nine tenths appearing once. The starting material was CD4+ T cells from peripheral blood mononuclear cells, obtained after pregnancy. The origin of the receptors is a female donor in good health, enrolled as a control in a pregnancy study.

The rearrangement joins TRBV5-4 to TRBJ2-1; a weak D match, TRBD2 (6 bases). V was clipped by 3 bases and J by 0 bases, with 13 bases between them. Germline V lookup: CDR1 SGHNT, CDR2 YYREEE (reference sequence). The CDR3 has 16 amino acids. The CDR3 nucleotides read TGTGCCAGCAGCTCCACGGACGGGAGCTCCTACAATGAGCAGTTCTTC. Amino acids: CASSSTDGSSYNEQFF.

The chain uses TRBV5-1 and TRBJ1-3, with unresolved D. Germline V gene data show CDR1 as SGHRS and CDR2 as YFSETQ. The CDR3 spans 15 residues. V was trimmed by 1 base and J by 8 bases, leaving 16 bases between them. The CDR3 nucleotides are TGCGCCAGCAGCTTGTTAGCCCGGAGCCCGGACACCATATATTTT. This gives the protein CASSLLARSPDTIYF.

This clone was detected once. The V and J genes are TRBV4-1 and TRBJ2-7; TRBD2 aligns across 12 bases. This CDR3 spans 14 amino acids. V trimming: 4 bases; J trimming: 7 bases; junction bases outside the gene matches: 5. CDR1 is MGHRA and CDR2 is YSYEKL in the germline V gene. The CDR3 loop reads CASSPTSGGIEQYF. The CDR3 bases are TGCGCCAGCAGCCCGACTAGCGGGGGAATAGAGCAGTACTTC.

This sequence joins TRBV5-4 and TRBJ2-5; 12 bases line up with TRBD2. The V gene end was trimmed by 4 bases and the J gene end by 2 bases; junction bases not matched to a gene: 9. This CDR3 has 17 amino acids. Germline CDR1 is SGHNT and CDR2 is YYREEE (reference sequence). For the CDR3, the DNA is TGTGCCAGCAGCCTTCTTACCGGACTAGCGGGACAAGAGACCCAGTACTTC. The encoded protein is CASSLLTGLAGQETQYF.

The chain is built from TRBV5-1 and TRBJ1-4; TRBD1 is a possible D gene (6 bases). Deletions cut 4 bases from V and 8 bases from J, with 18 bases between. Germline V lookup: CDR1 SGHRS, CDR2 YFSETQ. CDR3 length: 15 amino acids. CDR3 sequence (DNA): TGCGCCAGCAGCCCTGTAACAGGGCTAAGCGAAAAACTGTTTTTT. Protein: CASSPVTGLSEKLFF.

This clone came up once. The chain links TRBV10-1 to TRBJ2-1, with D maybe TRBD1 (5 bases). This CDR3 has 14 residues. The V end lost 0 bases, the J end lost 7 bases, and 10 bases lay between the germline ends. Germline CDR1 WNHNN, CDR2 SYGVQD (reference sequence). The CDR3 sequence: CASSESGPENEQFF. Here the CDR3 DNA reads TGCGCCAGCAGTGAGTCGGGGCCTGAGAATGAGCAGTTCTTC.

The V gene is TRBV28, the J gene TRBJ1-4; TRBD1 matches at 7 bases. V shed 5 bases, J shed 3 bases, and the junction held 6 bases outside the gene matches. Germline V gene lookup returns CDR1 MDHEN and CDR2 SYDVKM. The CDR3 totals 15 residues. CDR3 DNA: TGTGCCAGCAGTCAGAGGACAGGACCTAATGAAAAACTGTTTTTT. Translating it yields CASSQRTGPNEKLFF.

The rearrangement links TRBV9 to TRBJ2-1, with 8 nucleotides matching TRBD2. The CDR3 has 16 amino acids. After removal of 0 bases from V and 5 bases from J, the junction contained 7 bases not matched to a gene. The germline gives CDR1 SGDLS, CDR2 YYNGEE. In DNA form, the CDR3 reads TGTGCCAGCAGCGTAGAGGAAGCGGGGGCCAACAATGAGCAGTTCTTC. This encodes CASSVEEAGANNEQFF.

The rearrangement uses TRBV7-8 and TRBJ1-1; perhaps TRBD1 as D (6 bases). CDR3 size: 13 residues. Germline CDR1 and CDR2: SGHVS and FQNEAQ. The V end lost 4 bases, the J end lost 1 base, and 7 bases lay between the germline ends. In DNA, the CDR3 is TGTGCCAGCAGCTCGGACAGGAACACTGAAGCTTTCTTT. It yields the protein CASSSDRNTEAFF.

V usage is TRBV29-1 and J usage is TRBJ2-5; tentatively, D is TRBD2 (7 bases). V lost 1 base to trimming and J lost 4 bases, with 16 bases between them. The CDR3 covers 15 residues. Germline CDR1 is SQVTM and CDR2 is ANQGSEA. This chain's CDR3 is CSVEVGGRARETQYF. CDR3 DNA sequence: TGCAGCGTTGAAGTAGGGGGGAGGGCCCGAGAGACCCAGTACTTC.

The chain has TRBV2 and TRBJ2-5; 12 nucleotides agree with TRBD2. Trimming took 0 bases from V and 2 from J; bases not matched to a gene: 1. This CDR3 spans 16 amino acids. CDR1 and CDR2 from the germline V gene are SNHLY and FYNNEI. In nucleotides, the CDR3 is TGTGCCAGCAGTGAAGCGCTAGCGGGGGGGCAAGAGACCCAGTACTTC. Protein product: CASSEALAGGQETQYF.

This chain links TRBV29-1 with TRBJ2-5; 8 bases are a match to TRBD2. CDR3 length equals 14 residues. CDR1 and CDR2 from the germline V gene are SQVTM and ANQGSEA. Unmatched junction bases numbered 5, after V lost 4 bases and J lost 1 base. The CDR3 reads CSVASGGFQETQYF. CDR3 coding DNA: TGCAGCGTTGCGAGCGGGGGCTTCCAAGAGACCCAGTACTTC.

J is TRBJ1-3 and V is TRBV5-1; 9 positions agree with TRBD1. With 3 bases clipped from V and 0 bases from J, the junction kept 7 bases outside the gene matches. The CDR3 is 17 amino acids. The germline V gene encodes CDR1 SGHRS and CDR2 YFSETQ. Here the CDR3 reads CASSSGTGSFSGNTIYF. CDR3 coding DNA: TGCGCCAGCAGCTCCGGGACAGGGTCCTTCTCTGGAAACACCATATATTTT.

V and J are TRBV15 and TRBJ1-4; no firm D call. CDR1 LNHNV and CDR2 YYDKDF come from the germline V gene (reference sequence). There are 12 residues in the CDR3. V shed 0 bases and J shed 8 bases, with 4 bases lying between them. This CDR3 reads CATSRDREKLFF. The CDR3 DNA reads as TGTGCCACCAGCAGAGATCGGGAAAAACTGTTTTTT.

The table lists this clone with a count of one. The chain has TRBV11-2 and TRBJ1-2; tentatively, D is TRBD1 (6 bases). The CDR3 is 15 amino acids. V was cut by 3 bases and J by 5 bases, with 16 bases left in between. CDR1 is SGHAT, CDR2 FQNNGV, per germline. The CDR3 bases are TGTGCCAGCAGCTTGCGGGGGGCGGCAGATTATGGCTACACCTTC. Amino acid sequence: CASSLRGAADYGYTF.

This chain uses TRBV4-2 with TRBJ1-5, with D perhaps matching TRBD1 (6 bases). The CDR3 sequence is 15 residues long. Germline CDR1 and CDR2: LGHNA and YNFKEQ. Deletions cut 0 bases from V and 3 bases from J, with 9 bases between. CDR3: CASSQDKGVNQPQHF. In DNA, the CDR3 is TGTGCCAGCAGCCAAGATAAGGGGGTCAATCAGCCCCAGCATTTT.

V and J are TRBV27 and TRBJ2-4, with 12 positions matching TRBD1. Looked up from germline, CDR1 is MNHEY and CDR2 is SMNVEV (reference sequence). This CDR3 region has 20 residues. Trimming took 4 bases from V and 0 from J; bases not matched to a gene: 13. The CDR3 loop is CASSSTTGTGGPPAKNIQYF. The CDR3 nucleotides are TGTGCCAGCAGTTCGACGACCGGGACAGGGGGCCCACCAGCCAAAAACATTCAGTACTTC.

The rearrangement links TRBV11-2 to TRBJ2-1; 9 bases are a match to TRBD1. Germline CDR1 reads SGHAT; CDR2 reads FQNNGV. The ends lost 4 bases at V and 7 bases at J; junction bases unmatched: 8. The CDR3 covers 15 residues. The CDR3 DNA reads TGTGCCAGCAGCTCCCTGAACAGGGGGCGAAATGAGCAGTTCTTC. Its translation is CASSSLNRGRNEQFF.

The CDR3 loop reads CASSLRAPAPGETQYF. The DNA for the CDR3 is TGCGCCAGCAGCTTGCGAGCGCCGGCTCCTGGAGAGACCCAGTACTTC. The chain is built from TRBV5-1 and TRBJ2-5, with unresolved D. Looked up from germline, CDR1 is SGHRS and CDR2 is YFSETQ. This CDR3 region has 16 residues. V shed 1 base and J shed 4 bases, with 17 bases lying between them.

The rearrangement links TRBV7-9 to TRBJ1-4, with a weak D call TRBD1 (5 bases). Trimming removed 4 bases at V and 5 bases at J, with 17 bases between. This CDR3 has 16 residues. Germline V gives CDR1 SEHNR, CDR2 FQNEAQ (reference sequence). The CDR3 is CASSSGRAGRNEKLFF. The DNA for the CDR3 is TGTGCCAGCAGCTCAGGGAGGGCGGGCAGGAATGAAAAACTGTTTTTT.

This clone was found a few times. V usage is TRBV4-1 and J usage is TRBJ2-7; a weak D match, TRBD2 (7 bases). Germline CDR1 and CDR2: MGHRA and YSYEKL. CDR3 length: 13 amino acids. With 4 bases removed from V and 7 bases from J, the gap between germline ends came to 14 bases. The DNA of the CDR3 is TGCGCCAGCAGCCGGGGGGGCTCGACTGAGCAGTACTTC. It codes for CASSRGGSTEQYF.